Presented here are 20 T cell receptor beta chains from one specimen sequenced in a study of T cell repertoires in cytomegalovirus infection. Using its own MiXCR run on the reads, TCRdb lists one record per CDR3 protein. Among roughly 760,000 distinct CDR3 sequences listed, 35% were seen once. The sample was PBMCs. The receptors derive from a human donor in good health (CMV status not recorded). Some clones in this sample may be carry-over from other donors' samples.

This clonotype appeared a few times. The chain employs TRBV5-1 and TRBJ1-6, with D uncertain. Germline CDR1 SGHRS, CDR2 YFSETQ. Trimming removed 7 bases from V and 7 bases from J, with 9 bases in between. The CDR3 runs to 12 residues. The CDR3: CASANGNSPLHF. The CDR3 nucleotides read TGCGCCAGCGCGAACGGAAATTCACCCCTCCACTTT.

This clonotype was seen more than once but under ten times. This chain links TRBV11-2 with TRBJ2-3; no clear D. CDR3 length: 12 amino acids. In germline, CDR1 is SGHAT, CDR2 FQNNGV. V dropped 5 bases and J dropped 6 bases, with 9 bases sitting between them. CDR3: CASSAPADTQYF. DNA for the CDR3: TGTGCCAGCAGCGCACCGGCGGATACGCAGTATTTT.

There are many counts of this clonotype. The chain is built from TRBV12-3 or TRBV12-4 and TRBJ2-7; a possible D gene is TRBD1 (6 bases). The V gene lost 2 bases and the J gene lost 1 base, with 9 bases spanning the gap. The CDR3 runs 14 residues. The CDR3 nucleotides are TGTGCCAGCAGTTTAATCCAGGGGTCCTACGAGCAGTACTTC. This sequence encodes CASSLIQGSYEQYF.

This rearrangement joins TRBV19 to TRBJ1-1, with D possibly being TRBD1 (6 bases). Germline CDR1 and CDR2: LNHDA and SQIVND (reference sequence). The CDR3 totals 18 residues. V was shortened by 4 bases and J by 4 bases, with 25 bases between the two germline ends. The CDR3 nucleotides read TGTGCCAGTAGTAAACGTACGAATACAGGGACGGGCGTCACTGAAGCTTTCTTT. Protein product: CASSKRTNTGTGVTEAFF.

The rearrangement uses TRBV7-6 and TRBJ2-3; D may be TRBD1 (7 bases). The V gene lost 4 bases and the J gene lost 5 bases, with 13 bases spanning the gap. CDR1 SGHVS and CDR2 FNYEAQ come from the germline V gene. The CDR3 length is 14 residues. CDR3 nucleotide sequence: TGTGCCAGCAGCTGGAGGGGGCTTGGAGATACGCAGTATTTT. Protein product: CASSWRGLGDTQYF.

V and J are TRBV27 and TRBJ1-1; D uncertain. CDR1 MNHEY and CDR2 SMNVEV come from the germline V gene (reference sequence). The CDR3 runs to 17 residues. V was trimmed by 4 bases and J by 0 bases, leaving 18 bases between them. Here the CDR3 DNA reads TGTGCCAGCAGTTCCCTGACCATGGGTGGCATGAACACTGAAGCTTTCTTT. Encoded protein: CASSSLTMGGMNTEAFF.

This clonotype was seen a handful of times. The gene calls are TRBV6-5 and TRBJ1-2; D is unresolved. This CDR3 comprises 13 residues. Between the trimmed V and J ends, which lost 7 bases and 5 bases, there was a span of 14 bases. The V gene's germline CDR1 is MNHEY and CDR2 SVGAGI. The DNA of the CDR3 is TGTGCCAGCACCCCATATAAGGCATATGGCTACACCTTC. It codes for CASTPYKAYGYTF.

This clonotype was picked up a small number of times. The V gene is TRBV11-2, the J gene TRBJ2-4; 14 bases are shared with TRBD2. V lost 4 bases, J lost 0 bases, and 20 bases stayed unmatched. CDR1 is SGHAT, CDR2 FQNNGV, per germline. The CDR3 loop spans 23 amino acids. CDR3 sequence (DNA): TGTGCCAGCAGCTCATCGACTCACGTGCGACTAGCGGGAGGGCCCCTAGCCAAAAACATTCAGTACTTC. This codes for CASSSSTHVRLAGGPLAKNIQYF.

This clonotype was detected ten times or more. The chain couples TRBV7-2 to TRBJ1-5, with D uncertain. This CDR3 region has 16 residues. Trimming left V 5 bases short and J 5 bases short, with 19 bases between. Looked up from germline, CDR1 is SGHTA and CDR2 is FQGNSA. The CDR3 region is CASSPQQWKVHQPQHF. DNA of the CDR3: TGTGCCAGCAGCCCGCAACAGTGGAAGGTACATCAGCCCCAGCATTTT.

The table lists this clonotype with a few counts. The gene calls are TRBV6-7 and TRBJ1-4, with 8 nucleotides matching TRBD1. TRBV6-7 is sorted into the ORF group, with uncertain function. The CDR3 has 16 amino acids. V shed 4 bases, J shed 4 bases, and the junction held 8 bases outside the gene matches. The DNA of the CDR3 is TGTGCCAGCAGTTTTCAGGGGGCGAGCTTTAATGAAAAACTGTTTTTT. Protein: CASSFQGASFNEKLFF.

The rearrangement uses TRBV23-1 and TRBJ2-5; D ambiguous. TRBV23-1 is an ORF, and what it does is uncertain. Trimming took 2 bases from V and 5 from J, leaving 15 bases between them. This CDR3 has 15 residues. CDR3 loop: CASSQGPPSGETQYF. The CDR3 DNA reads TGCGCCAGCAGTCAAGGACCCCCGTCCGGGGAGACCCAGTACTTC.

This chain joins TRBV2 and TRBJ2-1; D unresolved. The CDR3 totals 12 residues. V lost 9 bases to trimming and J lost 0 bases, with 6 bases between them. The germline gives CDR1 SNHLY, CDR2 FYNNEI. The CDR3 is CASRRSYNEQFF. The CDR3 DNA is TGTGCCAGTAGACGCTCCTACAATGAGCAGTTCTTC.

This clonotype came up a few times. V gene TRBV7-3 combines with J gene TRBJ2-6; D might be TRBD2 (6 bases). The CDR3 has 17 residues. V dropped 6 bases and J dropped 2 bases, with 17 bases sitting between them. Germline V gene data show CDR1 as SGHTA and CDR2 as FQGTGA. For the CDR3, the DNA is TGTGCCAGCAGTCCCCAGCCAGGGAGGACTGGGGCCAACGTCCTGACTTTC. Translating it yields CASSPQPGRTGANVLTF.

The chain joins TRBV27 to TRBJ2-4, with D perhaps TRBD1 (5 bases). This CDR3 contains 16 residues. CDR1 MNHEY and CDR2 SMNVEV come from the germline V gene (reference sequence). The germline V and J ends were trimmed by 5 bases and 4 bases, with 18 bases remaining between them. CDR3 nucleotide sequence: TGTGCCAGCAGTACCCCTTCTTTAGACAGAAAAAACATTCAGTACTTC. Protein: CASSTPSLDRKNIQYF.

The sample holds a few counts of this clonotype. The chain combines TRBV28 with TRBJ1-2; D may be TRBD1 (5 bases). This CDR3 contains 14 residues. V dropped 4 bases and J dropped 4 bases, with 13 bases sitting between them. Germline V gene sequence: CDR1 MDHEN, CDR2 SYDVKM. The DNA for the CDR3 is TGTGCCAGCAGTTCTCAGGGAAGGCTCTATGGCTACACCTTC. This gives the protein CASSSQGRLYGYTF.

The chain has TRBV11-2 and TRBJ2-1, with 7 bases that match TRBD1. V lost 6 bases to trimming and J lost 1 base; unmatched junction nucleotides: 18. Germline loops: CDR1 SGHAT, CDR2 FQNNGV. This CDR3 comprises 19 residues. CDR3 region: CASRPGQISPGPSYNEQFF. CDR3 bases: TGTGCCAGCAGACCGGGACAGATCTCGCCGGGACCATCCTACAATGAGCAGTTCTTC.

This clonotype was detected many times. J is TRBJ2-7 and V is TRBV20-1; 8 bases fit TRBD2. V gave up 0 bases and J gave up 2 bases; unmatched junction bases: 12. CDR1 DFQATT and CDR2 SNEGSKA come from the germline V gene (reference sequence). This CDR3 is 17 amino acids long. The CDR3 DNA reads TGCAGTGCTAGAGATCACGCGGGAGGCCTATTTACCTACGAGCAGTACTTC. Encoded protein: CSARDHAGGLFTYEQYF.

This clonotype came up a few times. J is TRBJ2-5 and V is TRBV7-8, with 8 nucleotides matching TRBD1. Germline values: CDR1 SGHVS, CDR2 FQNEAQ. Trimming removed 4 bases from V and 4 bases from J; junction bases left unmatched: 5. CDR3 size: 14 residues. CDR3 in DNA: TGTGCCAGCAGCTGGACAGGGTTGGGAGAGACCCAGTACTTC. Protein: CASSWTGLGETQYF. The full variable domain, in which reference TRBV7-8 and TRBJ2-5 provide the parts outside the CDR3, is GAGVSQSPRYKVAKRGQDVALRCDPISGHVSLFWYQQALGQGPEFLTYFQNEAQLDKSGLPSDRFFAERPEGSVSTLKIQRTQQEDSAVYLCASSWTGLGETQYFGPGTRLLVL.

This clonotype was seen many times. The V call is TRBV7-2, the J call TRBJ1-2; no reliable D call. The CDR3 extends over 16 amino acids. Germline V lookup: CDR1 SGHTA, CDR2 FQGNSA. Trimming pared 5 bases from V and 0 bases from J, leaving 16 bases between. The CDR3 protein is CASSPRAGSANYGYTF. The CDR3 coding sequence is TGTGCCAGCAGCCCGCGGGCGGGTTCGGCTAACTATGGCTACACCTTC.

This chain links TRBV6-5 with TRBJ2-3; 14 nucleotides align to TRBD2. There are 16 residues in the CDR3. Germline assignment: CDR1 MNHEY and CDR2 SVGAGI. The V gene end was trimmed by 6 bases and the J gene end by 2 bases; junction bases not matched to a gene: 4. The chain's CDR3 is CASRTSGREDTDTQYF. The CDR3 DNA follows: TGTGCCAGCAGGACTAGCGGGAGGGAAGACACAGATACGCAGTATTTT.